A selection of T cell receptor beta chains follows, all from one sample in a study of Ad26.COV2.S vaccination and SARS-CoV-2 variants. This table comes from immunoSEQ multiplex PCR, and its TCRdb copy is limited to in-frame clones, with some not included. The table lists around 500,000 clones, roughly nine tenths of them singletons. This specimen consisted of peripheral blood, obtained in a trial of Ad26.COV2.S vaccine versus placebo. These receptors were collected from a person aged 18-65 years who received the Ad26.COV2.S COVID-19 vaccine or a placebo. The CDR3 runs from the conserved cysteine through the conserved F or W. A D gene is named only where the DNA matches it firmly.

v_call: TRBV12-3/TRBV12-4; d_call: TRBD2; j_call: TRBJ2-1; cdr3_aa: CASSPGTTPEQFF; cdr3_nt: TGTGCCAGCAGTCCCGGGACTACGCCTGAGCAGTTCTTC
v_call: TRBV5-4; d_call: .; j_call: TRBJ1-2; cdr3_aa: CASSLQSTGAYGYTF; cdr3_nt: TGTGCCAGCAGCTTACAGTCGACAGGAGCCTATGGCTACACCTTC
v_call: TRBV7-9; d_call: .; j_call: TRBJ2-7; cdr3_aa: CASGGRRDEQYF; cdr3_nt: TGTGCCAGCGGAGGTCGGCGGGACGAGCAGTACTTC
v_call: TRBV4-1; d_call: .; j_call: TRBJ2-5; cdr3_aa: CASSRSTGVIETQYF; cdr3_nt: TGCGCCAGCAGCCGCTCAACGGGAGTAATAGAGACCCAGTACTTC
v_call: TRBV28; d_call: .; j_call: TRBJ1-1; cdr3_aa: CASSPHAHRQGAFF; cdr3_nt: TGTGCCAGCAGCCCGCATGCCCATCGGCAGGGAGCTTTCTTT
v_call: TRBV10-2; d_call: .; j_call: TRBJ2-3; cdr3_aa: CASSRGSGDTQYF; cdr3_nt: TGCGCCAGCAGTCGGGGGTCTGGAGATACGCAGTATTTT
v_call: TRBV27; d_call: TRBD2; j_call: TRBJ2-5; cdr3_aa: CASSSSGGAGQETQYF; cdr3_nt: TGTGCCAGCAGTTCTAGCGGGGGGGCTGGCCAAGAGACCCAGTACTTC
v_call: TRBV6-5; d_call: .; j_call: TRBJ2-1; cdr3_aa: CASSYLRRAHEQFF; cdr3_nt: TGTGCCAGCAGTTATTTAAGGAGGGCTCATGAGCAGTTCTTC
v_call: TRBV4-3; d_call: .; j_call: TRBJ2-5; cdr3_aa: CASSQWTADPETQYF; cdr3_nt: TGCGCCAGCAGCCAATGGACGGCTGACCCCGAGACCCAGTACTTC
v_call: TRBV28; d_call: .; j_call: TRBJ1-3; cdr3_aa: CASSISRDGSGNTIYF; cdr3_nt: TGTGCCAGCAGTATCTCACGGGACGGCTCTGGAAACACCATATATTTT
v_call: TRBV7-2; d_call: .; j_call: TRBJ2-5; cdr3_aa: CASSLVSLGRETQYF; cdr3_nt: TGTGCCAGCAGCTTAGTCTCCCTAGGACGGGAGACCCAGTACTTC
v_call: TRBV7-8; d_call: TRBD2; j_call: TRBJ2-1; cdr3_aa: CASSLVMTSGSHEQFF; cdr3_nt: TGTGCCAGCAGCTTAGTAATGACTAGCGGGAGTCATGAGCAGTTCTTC
v_call: TRBV23-1; d_call: .; j_call: TRBJ1-2; cdr3_aa: CASSPRQGDYGYTF; cdr3_nt: TGCGCCAGCAGTCCTCGGCAGGGTGACTATGGCTACACCTTC
v_call: TRBV5-4; d_call: TRBD1; j_call: TRBJ2-2; cdr3_aa: CASSFRGQGDGGELFF; cdr3_nt: TGTGCCAGCAGCTTTAGGGGACAGGGCGATGGCGGGGAGCTGTTTTTT
v_call: TRBV30; d_call: .; j_call: TRBJ1-2; cdr3_aa: CAWSGGTAGDGYTF; cdr3_nt: TGTGCCTGGAGTGGGGGGACGGCCGGCGACGGCTACACCTTC